This T cell receptor beta chain was identified during a study of beta chain features in type 1 diabetes. This clone was counted only a few times. Every isolated RNA sample was fully reverse transcribed, so sequencing captured expressed TCRB transcripts. This table comes from immunoSEQ multiplex PCR, and its TCRdb copy is limited to in-frame clones, with some not included. The profile shows under 450,000 clones, approximately 15% of them singletons. The CDR3 spans 13 residues. In germline, CDR1 is SGHVS, CDR2 FQNEAQ. V was shortened by 5 bases and J by 1 base, with 9 bases between the two germline ends.

The sample comprised naive CD4+ T cells from blood. This TCR was sampled from a man aged 30 to 39 in good health. The chain couples TRBV7-8 to TRBJ2-7, with D uncertain. The DNA for the CDR3 is TGTGCCAGCAGCGCCCCCGGGTCCTACGAGCAGTACTTC. This sequence encodes CASSAPGSYEQYF.